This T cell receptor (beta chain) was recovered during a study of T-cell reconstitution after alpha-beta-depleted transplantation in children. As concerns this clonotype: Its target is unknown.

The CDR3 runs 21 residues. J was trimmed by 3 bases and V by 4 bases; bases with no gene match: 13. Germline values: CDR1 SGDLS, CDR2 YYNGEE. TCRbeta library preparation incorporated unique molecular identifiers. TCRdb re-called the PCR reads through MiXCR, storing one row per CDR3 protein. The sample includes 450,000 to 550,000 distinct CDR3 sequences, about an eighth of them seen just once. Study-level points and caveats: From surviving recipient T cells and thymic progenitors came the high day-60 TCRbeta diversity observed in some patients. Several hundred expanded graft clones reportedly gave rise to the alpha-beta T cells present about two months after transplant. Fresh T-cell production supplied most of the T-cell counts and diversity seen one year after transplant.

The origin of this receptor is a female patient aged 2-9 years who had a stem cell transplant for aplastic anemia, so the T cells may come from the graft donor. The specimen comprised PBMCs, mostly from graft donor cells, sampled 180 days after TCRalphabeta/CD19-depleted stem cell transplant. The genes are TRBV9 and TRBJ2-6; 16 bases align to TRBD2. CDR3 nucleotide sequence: TGTGCCAGCAGCTCGCCGGGACTAGCGGGAGGGCCAGAACTTGGGGCCAACGTCCTGACTTTC. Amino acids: CASSSPGLAGGPELGANVLTF.